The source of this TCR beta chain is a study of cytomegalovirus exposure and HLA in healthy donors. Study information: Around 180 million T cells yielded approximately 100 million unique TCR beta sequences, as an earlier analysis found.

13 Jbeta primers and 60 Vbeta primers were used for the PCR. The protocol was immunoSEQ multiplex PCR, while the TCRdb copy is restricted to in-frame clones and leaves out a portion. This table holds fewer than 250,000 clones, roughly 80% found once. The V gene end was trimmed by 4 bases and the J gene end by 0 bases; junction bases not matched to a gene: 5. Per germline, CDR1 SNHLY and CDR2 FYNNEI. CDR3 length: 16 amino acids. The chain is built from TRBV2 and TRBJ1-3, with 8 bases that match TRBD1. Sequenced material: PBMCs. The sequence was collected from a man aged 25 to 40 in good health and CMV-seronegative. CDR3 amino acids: CASSGPGTGSGNTIYF. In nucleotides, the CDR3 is TGTGCCAGCAGTGGCCCCGGGACAGGCTCTGGAAACACCATATATTTT.